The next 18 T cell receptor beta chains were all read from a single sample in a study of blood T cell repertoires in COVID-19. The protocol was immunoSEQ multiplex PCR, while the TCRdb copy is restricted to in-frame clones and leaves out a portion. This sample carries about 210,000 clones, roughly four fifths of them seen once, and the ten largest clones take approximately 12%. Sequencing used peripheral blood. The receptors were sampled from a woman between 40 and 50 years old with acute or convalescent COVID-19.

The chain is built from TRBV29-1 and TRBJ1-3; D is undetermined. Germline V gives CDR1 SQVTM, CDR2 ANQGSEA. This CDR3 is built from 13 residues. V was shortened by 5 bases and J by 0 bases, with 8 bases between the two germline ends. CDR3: CSVHRDSGNTIYF. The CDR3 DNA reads TGCAGCGTTCACCGGGACTCTGGAAACACCATATATTTT.

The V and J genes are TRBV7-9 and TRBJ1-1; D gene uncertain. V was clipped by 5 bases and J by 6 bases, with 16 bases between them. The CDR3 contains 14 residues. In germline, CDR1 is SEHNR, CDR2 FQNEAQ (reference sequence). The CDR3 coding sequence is TGTGCCAGCAGCCAGACCTCCAGGCTTTCTGAAGCTTTCTTT. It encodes CASSQTSRLSEAFF.

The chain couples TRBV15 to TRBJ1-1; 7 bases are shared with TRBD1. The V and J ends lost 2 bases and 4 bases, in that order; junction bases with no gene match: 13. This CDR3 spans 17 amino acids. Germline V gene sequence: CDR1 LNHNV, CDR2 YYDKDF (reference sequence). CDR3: CATSRTRTGAGVTEAFF. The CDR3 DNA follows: TGTGCCACCAGCAGAACTAGAACAGGGGCCGGGGTCACTGAAGCTTTCTTT.

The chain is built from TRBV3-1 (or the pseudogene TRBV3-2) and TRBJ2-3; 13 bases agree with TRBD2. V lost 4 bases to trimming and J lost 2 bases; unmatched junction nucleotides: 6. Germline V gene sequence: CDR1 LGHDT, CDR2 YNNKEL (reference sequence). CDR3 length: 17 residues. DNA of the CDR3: TGTGCCAGCAGCCCTGGGACTAGCGGGGCGAACACAGATACGCAGTATTTT. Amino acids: CASSPGTSGANTDTQYF.

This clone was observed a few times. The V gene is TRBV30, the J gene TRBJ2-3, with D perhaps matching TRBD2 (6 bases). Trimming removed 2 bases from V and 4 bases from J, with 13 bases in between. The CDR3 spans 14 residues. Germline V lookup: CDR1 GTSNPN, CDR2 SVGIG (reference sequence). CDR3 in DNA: TGTGCCTGGAGTTTGGGACTGGGGTCAGATACGCAGTATTTT. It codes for CAWSLGLGSDTQYF.

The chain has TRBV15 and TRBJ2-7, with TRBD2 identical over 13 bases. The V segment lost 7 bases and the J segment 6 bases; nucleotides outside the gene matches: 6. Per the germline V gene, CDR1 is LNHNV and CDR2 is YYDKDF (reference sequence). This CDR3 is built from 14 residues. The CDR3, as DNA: TGTGCCACCACCCCGGGACTAGCGGGATCCGAGCAGTACTTC. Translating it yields CATTPGLAGSEQYF.

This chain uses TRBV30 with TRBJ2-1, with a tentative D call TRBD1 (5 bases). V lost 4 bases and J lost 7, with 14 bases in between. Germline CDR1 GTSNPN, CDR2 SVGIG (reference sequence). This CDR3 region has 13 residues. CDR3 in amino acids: CAWISGQSNEQFF. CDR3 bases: TGTGCCTGGATATCAGGGCAGTCGAATGAGCAGTTCTTC.

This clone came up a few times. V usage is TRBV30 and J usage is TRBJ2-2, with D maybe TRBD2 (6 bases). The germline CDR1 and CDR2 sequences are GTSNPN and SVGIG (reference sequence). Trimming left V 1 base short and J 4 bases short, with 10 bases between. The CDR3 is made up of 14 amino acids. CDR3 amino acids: CAWSANGGTGELFF. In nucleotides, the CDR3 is TGTGCCTGGAGTGCTAACGGGGGCACCGGGGAGCTGTTTTTT.

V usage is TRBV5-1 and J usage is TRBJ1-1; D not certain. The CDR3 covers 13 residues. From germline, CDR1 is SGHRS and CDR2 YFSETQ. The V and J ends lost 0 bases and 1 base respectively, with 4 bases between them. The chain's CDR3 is CASSLAGNTEAFF. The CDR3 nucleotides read TGCGCCAGCAGCTTGGCAGGGAACACTGAAGCTTTCTTT.

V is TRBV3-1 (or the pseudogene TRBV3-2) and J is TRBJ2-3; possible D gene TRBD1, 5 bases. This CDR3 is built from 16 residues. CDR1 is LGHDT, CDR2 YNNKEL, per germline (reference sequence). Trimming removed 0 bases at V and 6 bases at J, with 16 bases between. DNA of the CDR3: TGTGCCAGCAGCCAAGAAGGCAGGGTAATTCGGGATACGCAGTATTTT. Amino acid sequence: CASSQEGRVIRDTQYF.

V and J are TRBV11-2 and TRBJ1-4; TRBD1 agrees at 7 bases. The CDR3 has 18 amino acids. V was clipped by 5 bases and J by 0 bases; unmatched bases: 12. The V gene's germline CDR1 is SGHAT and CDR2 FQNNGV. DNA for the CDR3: TGTGCCAGCAGCCCGAGGGGACAGCAGTTTGCAACTAATGAAAAACTGTTTTTT. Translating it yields CASSPRGQQFATNEKLFF.

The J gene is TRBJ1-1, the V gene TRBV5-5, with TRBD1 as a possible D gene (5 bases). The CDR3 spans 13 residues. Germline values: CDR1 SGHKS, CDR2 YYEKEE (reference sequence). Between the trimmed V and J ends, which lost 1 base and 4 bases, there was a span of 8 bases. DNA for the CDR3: TGTGCCAGCAGCTTGAGGGGTGGCACTGAAGCTTTCTTT. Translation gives CASSLRGGTEAFF.

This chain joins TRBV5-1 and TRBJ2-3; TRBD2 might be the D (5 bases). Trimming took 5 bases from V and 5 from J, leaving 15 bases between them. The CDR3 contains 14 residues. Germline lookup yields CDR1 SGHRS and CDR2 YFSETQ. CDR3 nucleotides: TGCGCCAGCAGTGAACGCGGGTGGGGAGATACGCAGTATTTT. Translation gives CASSERGWGDTQYF.

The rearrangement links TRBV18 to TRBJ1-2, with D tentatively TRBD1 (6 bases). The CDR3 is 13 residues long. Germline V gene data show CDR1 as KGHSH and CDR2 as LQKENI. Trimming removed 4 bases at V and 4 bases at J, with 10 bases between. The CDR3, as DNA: TGTGCCAGCTCACTTTCAGGGGCCTATGGCTACACCTTC. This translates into CASSLSGAYGYTF.

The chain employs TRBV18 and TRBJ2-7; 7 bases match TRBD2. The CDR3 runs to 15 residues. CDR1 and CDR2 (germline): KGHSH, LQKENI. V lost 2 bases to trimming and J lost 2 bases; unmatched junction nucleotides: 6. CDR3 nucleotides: TGTGCCAGCTCACCAGGAAGCGGGACTACCTACGAGCAGTACTTC. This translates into CASSPGSGTTYEQYF.

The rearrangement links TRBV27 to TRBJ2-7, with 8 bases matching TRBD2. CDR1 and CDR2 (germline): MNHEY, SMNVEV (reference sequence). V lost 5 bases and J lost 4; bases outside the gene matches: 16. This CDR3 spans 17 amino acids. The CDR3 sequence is CASSASASGSRGYEQYF. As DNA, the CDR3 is TGTGCCAGCAGTGCCTCGGCTAGCGGGTCCCGGGGATACGAGCAGTACTTC.

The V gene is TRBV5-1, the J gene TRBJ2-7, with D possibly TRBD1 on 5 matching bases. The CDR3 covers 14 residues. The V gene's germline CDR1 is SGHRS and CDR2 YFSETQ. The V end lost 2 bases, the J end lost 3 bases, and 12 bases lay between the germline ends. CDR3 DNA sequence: TGCGCCAGCAGCTTACCGGACACTCTCTACGAGCAGTACTTC. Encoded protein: CASSLPDTLYEQYF.

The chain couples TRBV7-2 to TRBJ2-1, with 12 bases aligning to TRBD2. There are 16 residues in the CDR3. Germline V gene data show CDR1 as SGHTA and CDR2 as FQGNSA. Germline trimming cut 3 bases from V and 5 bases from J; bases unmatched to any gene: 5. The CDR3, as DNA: TGTGCCAGCAGCTTTAGGACTAGCGGGACTAACAATGAGCAGTTCTTC. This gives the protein CASSFRTSGTNNEQFF.